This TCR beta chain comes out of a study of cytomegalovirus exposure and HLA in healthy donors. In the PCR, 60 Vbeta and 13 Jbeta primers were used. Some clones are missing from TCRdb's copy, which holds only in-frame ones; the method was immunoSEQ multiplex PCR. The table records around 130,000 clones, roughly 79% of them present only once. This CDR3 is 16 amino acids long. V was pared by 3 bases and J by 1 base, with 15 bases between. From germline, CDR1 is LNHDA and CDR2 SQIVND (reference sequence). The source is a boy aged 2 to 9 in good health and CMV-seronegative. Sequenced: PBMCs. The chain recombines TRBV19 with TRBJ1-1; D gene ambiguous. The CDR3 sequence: CASSIVKRVRNTEAFF. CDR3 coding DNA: TGTGCCAGTAGTATTGTTAAACGCGTGAGGAACACTGAAGCTTTCTTT.